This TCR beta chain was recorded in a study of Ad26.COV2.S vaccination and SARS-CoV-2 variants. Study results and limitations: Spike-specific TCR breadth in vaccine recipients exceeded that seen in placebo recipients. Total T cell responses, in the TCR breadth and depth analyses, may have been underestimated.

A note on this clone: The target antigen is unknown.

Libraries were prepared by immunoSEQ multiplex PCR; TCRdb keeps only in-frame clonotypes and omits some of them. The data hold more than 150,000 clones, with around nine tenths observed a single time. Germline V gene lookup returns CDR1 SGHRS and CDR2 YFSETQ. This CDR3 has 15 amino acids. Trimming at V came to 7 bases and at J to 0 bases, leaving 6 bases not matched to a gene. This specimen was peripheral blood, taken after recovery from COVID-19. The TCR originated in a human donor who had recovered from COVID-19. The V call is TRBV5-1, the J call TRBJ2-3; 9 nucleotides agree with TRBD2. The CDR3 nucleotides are TGCGCCAGCTCCCCAGGACTAGCGAGCACAGATACGCAGTATTTT. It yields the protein CASSPGLASTDTQYF.